The rows below give T cell receptor beta chains drawn from one sample of a study of blood T cell repertoires in COVID-19. TCRdb's copy holds only in-frame clones and misses some; the assay was immunoSEQ multiplex PCR. The table has under 250,000 clones, 85% seen once. The specimen was peripheral blood. These receptors all stem from a woman between 65 and 79 years old with COVID-19, enrolled during active disease. Both conserved end residues are part of each CDR3. Each record gives: J gene, clone size, V gene, D gene, CDR3 protein, CDR3 DNA. The D gene is left open where the match is weak. Clone size is shown for a subset of rows, as once, few, many or a class of expanded clone.

>TRBJ2-2|-|TRBV5-8|TRBD1
CASSFDGTGLTGELFF
TGTGCCAGCAGCTTTGACGGGACAGGGCTAACCGGGGAGCTGTTTTTT
>TRBJ1-1|-|TRBV15|-
CATSRDILNTEAFF
TGTGCCACCAGCAGAGATATTTTGAACACTGAAGCTTTCTTT
>TRBJ2-3|-|TRBV7-3|TRBD2
CASSQGLAGGPPDTQYF
TGTGCCAGCAGCCAGGGACTAGCGGGAGGGCCGCCAGATACGCAGTATTTT
>TRBJ2-7|few|TRBV29-1|TRBD1
CSVETDRAPYEQYF
TGCAGCGTCGAGACGGACAGGGCTCCCTACGAGCAGTACTTC
>TRBJ1-2|-|TRBV9|-
CASSVEDEARGYTF
TGTGCCAGCAGCGTAGAGGATGAGGCGCGGGGCTACACCTTC
>TRBJ2-7|-|TRBV7-2|-
CASSLDVGAYEQYF
TGTGCCAGCAGCTTAGACGTAGGGGCCTACGAGCAGTACTTC
>TRBJ2-3|-|TRBV19|TRBD2
CASKTSGVSSTDTQYF
TGTGCCAGCAAGACTAGCGGGGTATCTAGCACAGATACGCAGTATTTT
>TRBJ1-2|once|TRBV29-1|TRBD1
CSVEGQGNYGYTF
TGCAGCGTTGAAGGACAGGGAAACTATGGCTACACCTTC
>TRBJ1-4|-|TRBV11-2|-
CASSLDQTVAANEKLFF
TGTGCCAGCAGCTTAGACCAGACTGTGGCAGCCAATGAAAAACTGTTTTTT
>TRBJ1-1|-|TRBV11-2|-
CASSTTRGLHTEAFF
TGTGCCAGCAGCACAACCAGGGGTCTTCACACTGAAGCTTTCTTT